This TCR beta chain was captured by sequencing in a study of beta chain features in type 1 diabetes (dated by TCRdb to the late 2010s). Regarding the research as a whole: Mean age, gender distribution, total cell number and subset yield were not different between patients and healthy donors. Whereas all 30 or so donors provided naive and central memory subsets, regulatory and stem cell-like memory subsets were isolated from just 8 patients and roughly 8 healthy donors. Across all samples, about 110 million sorted cells were examined, and cell number per subset correlated strongly with RNA yield. The study compared TCRB repertoires of sorted circulating CD4+ T cell subsets between recently diagnosed type 1 diabetes patients and matched healthy donors.

This clone was found many times. Its binding antigen is unknown. Base quality data are lacking; no much larger clone is found one base away. CDR1 is given as GTSNPN and CDR2 as SVGIG, both from the germline V gene (reference sequence). V and J are truncated by 4 bases and 2 bases respectively, leaving an intervening sequence of 8 bases. From its cysteine to its phenylalanine, the CDR3 spans 12 amino acids. Only the CDR3 portion is preserved as DNA: 36 bases, with reading frame beginning at the first base. The entire amount of isolated RNA was reverse transcribed using the High Capacity cDNA Reverse Transcription Kit, so the sequenced TCRB transcripts were expressed ones. Deep immunoSEQ sequencing was performed on naive, central memory and regulatory T cell samples, with an average of around 3.4 million total reads per sample. After sorted cells were lysed in RLT buffer, RNA was extracted with DNase-treated RNeasy Micro or Mini kits, with the choice depending on cell number. Each cell subset was processed separately to prevent cross-contamination, with patient and healthy donor samples processed together. The immunoSEQ multiplex PCR was used to amplify TCRB sequences from cDNA, generating 87-bp fragments that spanned the CDR3 region. Sequencing of the amplicons was done on the Illumina HiSeq platform. In the original analysis: Synthetic template baselines were used to correct PCR bias computationally, reads within Hamming distance 2 were collapsed together, and singletons that could not be merged were discarded. Reads were aligned against IMGT to assign V, D and J genes, CDR3 length and insertions or deletions at six rearrangement sites. Within each subset, clonotype counts were normalized to the number of sorted cells before true diversity and Gini coefficients were calculated with the tcR R package. The overlap coefficient, calculated on TCRB nucleotide sequences, was used to measure repertoire sharing. Imported from immuneACCESS, the table was reduced by TCRdb to in-frame sequences with V and J called. These copies leave out some clones; in studies compared against another copy, an unresolved V gene accounts for under half, and the cause of the remainder is not known. The V and J calls and clone size were taken over from that table, and D and trimming were inferred from the DNA. Across this sample there are about 130,000 clones, with nearly 9.5% seen only once. Jointly, the top ten make up 0.68% of the sample.

Each donor gave one peripheral blood draw, averaging roughly 120 mL, which was collected into heparinised tubes. Naive, central memory, regulatory and stem cell-like memory CD4+ T cells were sorted on a BD FACSAria II using a panel including CD45RO, CCR7, CD25, CD127, CD95 and CD27. Every sorted population had a purity above 98%. PBMCs were isolated right away by Lymphoprep density gradient centrifugation and were stained directly, without culture. So that batch effects would be minimized, each experiment stained and sorted samples in pairs, pairing one healthy donor with one patient. Study-wide findings and limitations: Shorter templates might have been favored by PCR, but patient and control samples were amplified and corrected together, so both groups would have been affected equally by any skew. At VDJ recombination sites, patients with type 1 diabetes made fewer insertions and deleted more nucleotides, a pattern implying thymic rearrangement abnormalities. In all four CD4+ subsets, TCRB CDR3 length was moderately but significantly shorter in type 1 diabetes patients. Because cDNA was sequenced instead of genomic DNA, highly expressing activated cells could be over-represented, though the groups showed no difference in activation or CD3 levels. HLA sub-analyses involved small numbers of individuals, so any influence of HLA type on TCRB rearrangement remained unresolved. Naive, central memory and regulatory TCRB repertoires appeared more similar among patients than among healthy donors.

The TCR originated in a man aged 18 to 35 in good health. The chain is encoded by TRBV30 joined to TRBJ1-2; the D gene remains uncertain. Sequenced: central memory CD4+ T cells from blood. The nucleotide sequence is TGTGCCTGGACGTCAGGAAACTATGGCTACACCTTC. Its coded protein is CAWTSGNYGYTF.